This TCR beta chain appears in the sequencing data of a study of cytomegalovirus exposure and HLA in healthy donors. Findings of the study overall: Most subjects had HLA-A and HLA-B alleles reportedly predicted accurately by TCR beta sequences. Donors were assumed by presence/absence analyses to have roughly uniform sequencing depth.

Vbeta (60) and Jbeta (13) primers were used in the PCR. TCRdb keeps only in-frame clones here, not all; method: immunoSEQ multiplex PCR. This table has 80,000 to 95,000 clones, roughly 80% appearing once. Comments on this clone: The target antigen is unknown.

CDR3 length: 16 residues. The V segment lost 4 bases and the J segment 7 bases; nucleotides outside the gene matches: 8. Germline V gene sequence: CDR1 MDHEN, CDR2 SYDVKM. The sequenced sample was PBMCs. The chain couples TRBV28 to TRBJ2-1; 12 bases match TRBD1. This clonotype was sampled from a middle-aged woman in good health and CMV-seropositive. CDR3: CASSSPGTGGFNEQFF. The CDR3 nucleotides are TGTGCCAGCAGTTCGCCCGGGACAGGGGGCTTTAATGAGCAGTTCTTC.